This entry lists 18 T cell receptor beta chains sequenced from one sample in a study of blood T cell repertoires in COVID-19. Here immunoSEQ multiplex PCR was the method, and the copy in TCRdb shows in-frame clones only, minus some. The data show roughly 130,000 clones, about four fifths seen once. Sample: peripheral blood. The receptors stem from a woman aged 70-85 years with COVID-19, enrolled during active disease.

J is TRBJ2-3 and V is TRBV4-1; the match to TRBD1 covers 12 bases. The CDR3 spans 17 residues. CDR1 is MGHRA and CDR2 is YSYEKL in the germline V gene. V dropped 0 bases and J dropped 7; count of bases not matched to a gene: 8. Here the CDR3 DNA reads TGCGCCAGCAGCCAAGAGTGGGGACAGGGGGCGAGAAATACGCAGTATTTT. Its protein product is CASSQEWGQGARNTQYF.

The sample holds a few counts of this clone. The gene calls are TRBV7-9 and TRBJ2-1; 13 bases agree with TRBD2. The germline V gene encodes CDR1 SEHNR and CDR2 FQNEAQ (reference sequence). The CDR3 contains 17 residues. Unmatched junction bases numbered 9, after V lost 5 bases and J lost 5 bases. This chain's CDR3 is CASSRGPGLAGNNEQFF. In DNA, the CDR3 is TGTGCCAGCAGCCGCGGGCCGGGACTAGCGGGGAACAATGAGCAGTTCTTC.

The chain is built from TRBV4-2 and TRBJ1-6; 8 bases match TRBD1. The V and J ends lost 0 bases and 13 bases, in that order; junction bases with no gene match: 5. CDR1 and CDR2 from the germline V gene are LGHNA and YNFKEQ. The length of the CDR3 is 14 residues. This CDR3 is CASSQDQGARPLHF. The CDR3 coding sequence is TGTGCCAGCAGCCAAGATCAGGGGGCGCGGCCCCTCCACTTT.

The CDR3: CRAGEDYGYTF. DNA of the CDR3: TGCAGAGCGGGGGAGGACTATGGCTACACCTTC. The genes are TRBV20-1 and TRBJ1-2; TRBD1 is a possible D gene (5 bases). This CDR3 has 11 residues. Germline V gene sequence: CDR1 DFQATT, CDR2 SNEGSKA (reference sequence).

The rearrangement links TRBV5-5 to TRBJ1-5; D gene uncertain. Germline CDR1 is SGHKS and CDR2 is YYEKEE (reference sequence). V gave up 2 bases and J gave up 0 bases, with 6 bases separating them. The CDR3 sequence is 14 residues long. The CDR3 reads CASSFGDSNQPQHF. CDR3 in DNA: TGTGCCAGCAGCTTTGGAGATAGCAATCAGCCCCAGCATTTT.

This rearrangement joins TRBV5-1 to TRBJ1-5, with 7 bases lining up with TRBD1. The CDR3 totals 19 residues. V shed 4 bases, J shed 6 bases, and the junction held 22 bases outside the gene matches. The germline V gene encodes CDR1 SGHRS and CDR2 YFSETQ. CDR3 DNA sequence: TGCGCCAGCAGCCCCCATGTGGAACGGGGGGGAGGGGGCGGTCAGCCCCAGCATTTT. Protein product: CASSPHVERGGGGGQPQHF.

This chain links TRBV7-9 with TRBJ2-5, with TRBD2 identical over 7 bases. Germline CDR1 SEHNR, CDR2 FQNEAQ (reference sequence). The CDR3 consists of 13 residues. V lost 3 bases to trimming and J lost 3 bases; unmatched junction nucleotides: 1. The DNA for the CDR3 is TGTGCCAGCAGCTTGGGGGGGAAAGAGACCCAGTACTTC. Its protein product is CASSLGGKETQYF.

The chain is built from TRBV30 and TRBJ2-1; TRBD1 is a possible D gene (6 bases). The CDR3 has 16 amino acids. CDR1 is GTSNPN, CDR2 SVGIG, per germline (reference sequence). Trimming removed 0 bases from V and 4 bases from J, with 16 bases in between. The CDR3 loop is CAWSVTRARGYNEQFF. The CDR3 nucleotides are TGTGCCTGGAGTGTAACAAGAGCCAGGGGTTACAATGAGCAGTTCTTC.

The V call is TRBV6-2 or TRBV6-3, the J call TRBJ1-5, with 7 nucleotides matching TRBD1. Germline CDR1 reads MNHEY; CDR2 reads SVGEGT. The CDR3 contains 16 residues. V lost 6 bases, J lost 4 bases, and 12 bases stayed unmatched. DNA of the CDR3: TGTGCCAGCAGCCCCTTCCCCAGGGGGGCGAATCAGCCCCAGCATTTT. This gives the protein CASSPFPRGANQPQHF.

The CDR3 loop is CASSPGRLQGANTEAFF. In DNA, the CDR3 is TGTGCCAGCTCACCGGGTCGGTTACAGGGGGCAAACACTGAAGCTTTCTTT. This chain links TRBV18 with TRBJ1-1, with 9 bases matching TRBD1. Germline assignment: CDR1 KGHSH and CDR2 LQKENI. J lost 2 bases, V lost 3 bases, and 10 bases had no gene match. The CDR3 totals 17 residues.

J is TRBJ2-7 and V is TRBV14, with TRBD1 as a possible D gene (5 bases). V dropped 4 bases and J dropped 1 base, with 8 bases sitting between them. The CDR3 runs 13 residues. Germline assignment: CDR1 SGHDN and CDR2 FVKESK. The CDR3 DNA sequence: TGTGCCAGCAGCCCCCGACAGTCCTACGAGCAGTACTTC. It translates to CASSPRQSYEQYF. The full variable domain, with the rest looked up from reference TRBV14 and TRBJ2-7, is EAGVTQFPSHSVIEKGQTVTLRCDPISGHDNLYWYRRVMGKEIKFLLHFVKESKQDESGMPNNRFLAERTGGTYSTLKVQPAELEDSGVYFCASSPRQSYEQYFGPGTRLTVT.

V and J are TRBV27 and TRBJ1-6; D remains ambiguous. V was clipped by 4 bases and J by 8 bases, with 21 bases between them. Germline lookup yields CDR1 MNHEY and CDR2 SMNVEV (reference sequence). CDR3 size: 17 residues. The CDR3 spells CASSSFDGILRDSPLHF. The CDR3 DNA sequence: TGTGCCAGCAGTTCGTTTGACGGGATCCTGAGGGATTCACCCCTCCACTTT.

This clone was seen a handful of times. The chain recombines TRBV5-1 with TRBJ1-3, with 7 bases matching TRBD1. Per germline, CDR1 SGHRS and CDR2 YFSETQ. This CDR3 has 19 residues. The junction had 15 bases not matched to a gene; V was cut back by 3 bases and J by 0 bases. The CDR3 region has the DNA TGCGCCAGCAGCTCCGGATTAGGGACAGTCGCCCTCTCTGGAAACACCATATATTTT. Its protein product is CASSSGLGTVALSGNTIYF.

The chain has TRBV11-2 and TRBJ2-7; tentative D call: TRBD1 (8 bases). Germline V gene data show CDR1 as SGHAT and CDR2 as FQNNGV. The ends were cut back, 7 bases at V and 3 bases at J, with 10 bases in the middle. The CDR3 is made up of 12 amino acids. CDR3 coding DNA: TGTGCCAGCAACAGGGGGGGCTACGAGCAGTACTTC. It is translated as CASNRGGYEQYF.

The J gene is TRBJ2-1, the V gene TRBV19; tentatively, D is TRBD2 (7 bases). The CDR3 extends over 16 amino acids. CDR1 and CDR2 (germline): LNHDA, SQIVND (reference sequence). Between the trimmed V and J ends, which lost 9 bases and 5 bases, there was a span of 23 bases. CDR3 sequence (DNA): TGTGCCAGCGAAGCAGGGCGCGGGGGCATGCACAATGAGCAGTTCTTC. It codes for CASEAGRGGMHNEQFF.

The chain combines TRBV4-3 with TRBJ1-6, with 7 bases identical to TRBD1. CDR1 and CDR2 from the germline V gene are LGHNA and YSLEER. The length of the CDR3 is 12 residues. V lost 5 bases and J lost 10; bases outside the gene matches: 2. The CDR3: CASSRQGSPLHF. DNA for the CDR3: TGCGCCAGCAGCAGACAGGGATCACCCCTCCACTTT.

A note on this clone: Other nucleotide sequences from this sample produce the same CDR3. The rearrangement links TRBV6-2 or TRBV6-3 to TRBJ2-2; no clear D gene. Germline V gene sequence: CDR1 MNHEY, CDR2 SVGEGT. V was pared by 2 bases and J by 1 base, with 5 bases between. There are 14 residues in the CDR3. In DNA form, the CDR3 reads TGTGCCAGCAGTTACGACAAGAACACCGGGGAGCTGTTTTTT. Translation gives CASSYDKNTGELFF.

The V and J genes are TRBV7-2 and TRBJ1-1, with 10 bases fitting TRBD1. V was clipped by 5 bases and J by 10 bases; unmatched bases: 16. Germline V gene data show CDR1 as SGHTA and CDR2 as FQGNSA. This CDR3 is 16 amino acids long. In nucleotides, the CDR3 is TGTGCCAGCAGCCGCTCCGGGACAGGGGCCCCAGGGGGAGCTTTCTTT. Amino acid sequence: CASSRSGTGAPGGAFF.